The 15 T cell receptor beta chains presented below share a single source sample, sequenced in a study of shared clonotypes between healthy human individuals. The repertoire was sequenced with immunoSEQ multiplex PCR; TCRdb's copy has only in-frame clones and lacks some. The sample includes around 500,000 clones, around 80% of them seen just once. Sequenced sample: PBMCs. Receptor source: a woman aged 35 to 49 in good health. Some clones in this sample may be carry-over from other donors' samples.

The chain recombines TRBV5-5 with TRBJ2-1; D not resolved. CDR3 length: 15 residues. V gave up 6 bases and J gave up 7 bases, with 20 bases separating them. Per germline, CDR1 SGHKS and CDR2 YYEKEE (reference sequence). Here the CDR3 reads CASTSGLPSKNEQFF. CDR3 coding DNA: TGTGCCAGCACCTCCGGGCTACCTTCTAAGAATGAGCAGTTCTTC.

This sequence joins TRBV15 and TRBJ2-7; 7 bases align to TRBD2. The CDR3 covers 16 residues. J gave up 3 bases and V 0 bases, and 8 bases lay outside the gene matches. CDR1 and CDR2 (germline): LNHNV, YYDKDF (reference sequence). The CDR3 DNA is TGTGCCACCAGCAGAGATAAGGATAGCGGGTTCTACGAGCAGTACTTC. Protein product: CATSRDKDSGFYEQYF.

A few counts support this clone. This chain links TRBV5-6 with TRBJ2-7; 8 bases map to TRBD1. Germline V lookup: CDR1 SGHDT, CDR2 YYEEEE. There are 16 residues in the CDR3. With 1 base clipped from V and 4 bases from J, the junction kept 10 bases outside the gene matches. The CDR3 spells CASSLRTGFLVYEQYF. The DNA for the CDR3 is TGTGCCAGCAGCTTGCGGACAGGGTTTCTCGTGTACGAGCAGTACTTC.

On this clone: A much larger clone lies one base from this, so it may be a read error. The J gene is TRBJ2-5, the V gene TRBV10-3; 9 nucleotides match TRBD2. The CDR3 is 15 amino acids. V shed 10 bases and J 5 bases; nucleotides not matched to a gene: 14. Germline lookup yields CDR1 ENHRY and CDR2 SYGVKD. In DNA form, the CDR3 reads TGTGCCACACATGACAGCGGGGGGTCGTGGGAGACCCAGTACTTC. Protein sequence: CATHDSGGSWETQYF.

The chain couples TRBV7-9 to TRBJ2-3; 7 bases align to TRBD2. V shed 3 bases, J shed 3 bases, and the junction held 9 bases outside the gene matches. Germline CDR1 reads SEHNR; CDR2 reads FQNEAQ (reference sequence). CDR3 length: 16 amino acids. The DNA of the CDR3 is TGTGCCAGCAGCTTGGGAGGGCCCTCGATGACAGATACGCAGTATTTT. Translation gives CASSLGGPSMTDTQYF.

The chain has TRBV18 and TRBJ2-7; D may be TRBD1 or TRBD2 (5 bases each). V lost 1 base and J lost 5, with 9 bases in between. This CDR3 spans 13 amino acids. CDR1 is KGHSH and CDR2 is LQKENI in the germline V gene. In DNA form, the CDR3 reads TGTGCCAGCTCACCACTGGGGGTCCACGAGCAGTACTTC. It codes for CASSPLGVHEQYF.

The chain combines TRBV19 with TRBJ1-5, with 11 nucleotides matching TRBD1. The CDR3 spans 18 residues. Germline loops: CDR1 LNHDA, CDR2 SQIVND (reference sequence). The V segment lost 5 bases and the J segment 7 bases; nucleotides outside the gene matches: 16. The CDR3 spells CASSHPGGTGGTPQPQHF. The DNA for the CDR3 is TGTGCCAGTAGTCACCCTGGAGGGACAGGGGGGACCCCCCAGCCCCAGCATTTT.

The chain links TRBV5-1 to TRBJ2-7; 10 nucleotides agree with TRBD1. Germline V gene data show CDR1 as SGHRS and CDR2 as YFSETQ. V trimming: 4 bases; J trimming: 6 bases; junction bases outside the gene matches: 7. CDR3 length equals 14 residues. The chain's CDR3 is CASSPGTGDGEQYF. The CDR3 DNA follows: TGCGCCAGCAGCCCGGGGACAGGGGACGGCGAGCAGTACTTC.

The rearrangement joins TRBV21-1 to TRBJ2-1. TRBV21-1 is given as a pseudogene. This CDR3 spans 14 amino acids. CDR3 region: CASSPIYIPNEQFF. CDR3 DNA sequence: TGTGCCAGCAGTCCCATTTATATACCCAATGAGCAGTTCTTC.

Remarks on this clone: Just one base apart from a much larger clone, this may be a read error. The same CDR3 arises from other DNA sequences in this sample as well. The chain joins TRBV5-6 to TRBJ1-2, with 7 nucleotides matching TRBD1. Germline V gene sequence: CDR1 SGHDT, CDR2 YYEEEE. The CDR3 has 15 amino acids. The CDR3 nucleotides read TGTGCCAGCAGCGTCCGGGGACAGACTAACTACGGCTACACCTTC. It encodes CASSVRGQTNYGYTF.

The genes are TRBV7-2 and TRBJ1-2; D not certain. Trimming cost V 5 bases and J 7 bases, with 17 bases left between them. The CDR3 has 14 amino acids. Looked up from germline, CDR1 is SGHTA and CDR2 is FQGNSA. The CDR3 loop reads CASSPVPSGGGYTF. The CDR3 DNA reads as TGTGCCAGCAGCCCGGTCCCGTCTGGAGGTGGCTACACCTTC.

The rearrangement links TRBV11-2 to TRBJ1-1, with TRBD1 matching over 7 bases. The V segment lost 1 base and the J segment 0 bases; nucleotides outside the gene matches: 2. This CDR3 has 15 amino acids. Germline lookup yields CDR1 SGHAT and CDR2 FQNNGV. CDR3 DNA: TGTGCCAGCAGCTTAGTCGGACAGGTGAACACTGAAGCTTTCTTT. Translation: CASSLVGQVNTEAFF. The whole variable domain, filled in from reference TRBV11-2 and TRBJ1-1, reads EAGVAQSPRYKIIEKRQSVAFWCNPISGHATLYWYQQILGQGPKLLIQFQNNGVVDDSQLPKDRFSAERLKGVDSTLKIQPAKLEDSAVYLCASSLVGQVNTEAFFGQGTRLTVV.

The chain uses TRBV7-9 and TRBJ2-5; D remains ambiguous. The DNA matches TRBJ2-7 better at its end, which makes the J call doubtful. CDR3 size: 13 residues. Germline V lookup: CDR1 SEHNR, CDR2 FQNEAQ (reference sequence). CDR3 DNA sequence: TGTGCCAGCAGCCCAGAGATTACCTACGAGCAGTACTTC. Amino acid sequence: CASSPEITYEQYF.

This chain links TRBV10-2 with TRBJ1-4; 7 positions agree with TRBD1. Trimming at V came to 5 bases and at J to 10 bases, leaving 10 bases not matched to a gene. The germline gives CDR1 WSHSY, CDR2 SAAADI. This CDR3 is 14 amino acids long. The CDR3, as DNA: TGCGCCAGCAGTCCCGGGACAGATAATTTAAAACTGTTTTTT. Translation gives CASSPGTDNLKLFF.

The rearrangement links TRBV6-6 to TRBJ2-7, with D unclear. The germline gives CDR1 MNHNY, CDR2 SVGAGI (reference sequence). The V end was cut by 6 bases, the J end by 0 bases, with 12 bases between. This CDR3 comprises 14 residues. In DNA form, the CDR3 reads TGTGCCAGCAGAAAGGGCCAAAGCTCCTACGAGCAGTACTTC. This sequence encodes CASRKGQSSYEQYF.